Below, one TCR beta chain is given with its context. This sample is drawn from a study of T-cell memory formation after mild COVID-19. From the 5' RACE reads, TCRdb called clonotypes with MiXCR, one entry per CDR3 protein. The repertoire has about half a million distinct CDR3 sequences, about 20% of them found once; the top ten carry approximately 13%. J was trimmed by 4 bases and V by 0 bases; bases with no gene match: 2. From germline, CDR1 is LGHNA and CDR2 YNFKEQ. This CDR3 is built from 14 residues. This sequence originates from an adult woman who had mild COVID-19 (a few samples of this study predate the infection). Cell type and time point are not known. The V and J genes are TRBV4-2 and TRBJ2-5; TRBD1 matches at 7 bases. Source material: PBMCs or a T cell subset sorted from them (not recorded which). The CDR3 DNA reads TGTGCCAGCAGCCAAGATCCAGGGGGAGAGACCCAGTACTTC. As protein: CASSQDPGGETQYF.